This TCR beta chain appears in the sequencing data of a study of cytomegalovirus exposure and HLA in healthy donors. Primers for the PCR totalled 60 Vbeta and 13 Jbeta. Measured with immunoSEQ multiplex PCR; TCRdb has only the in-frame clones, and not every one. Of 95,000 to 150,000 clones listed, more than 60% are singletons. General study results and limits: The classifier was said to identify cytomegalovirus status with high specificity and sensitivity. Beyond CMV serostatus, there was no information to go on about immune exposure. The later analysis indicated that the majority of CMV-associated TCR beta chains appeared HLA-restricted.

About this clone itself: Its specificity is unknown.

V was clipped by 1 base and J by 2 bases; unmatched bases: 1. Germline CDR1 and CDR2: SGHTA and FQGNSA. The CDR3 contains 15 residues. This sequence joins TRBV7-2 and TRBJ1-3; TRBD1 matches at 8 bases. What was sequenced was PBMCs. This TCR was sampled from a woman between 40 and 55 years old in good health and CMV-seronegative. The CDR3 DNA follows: TGTGCCAGCAGCTTAGAGACAGGGGCTGGAAACACCATATATTTT. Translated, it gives CASSLETGAGNTIYF.